The 29 T cell receptor beta chains in this list originate from one sample, sequenced in a study of blood T cell repertoires in COVID-19. Data came from immunoSEQ multiplex PCR; TCRdb stores just in-frame clones and leaves some out. The table lists 300,000 to 350,000 clones, 70% to 90% of them singletons. Sequencing was carried out using PBMCs or T cells enriched from blood (not recorded which). The receptors come from a man aged 25-45 years who had recovered from COVID-19.

This chain joins TRBV12-3 or TRBV12-4 and TRBJ1-2, with 7 bases that match TRBD1. This CDR3 is 13 amino acids long. J lost 4 bases, V lost 3 bases, and 2 bases had no gene match. This CDR3 reads CASSLAGGYGYTF. CDR3 bases: TGTGCCAGCAGTTTGGCAGGGGGCTATGGCTACACCTTC.

This clone was counted a few times. The chain links TRBV5-6 to TRBJ2-1, with 8 bases that match TRBD2. The CDR3 contains 13 residues. Germline trimming cut 8 bases from V and 4 bases from J; bases unmatched to any gene: 5. Per germline, CDR1 SGHDT and CDR2 YYEEEE. The DNA for the CDR3 is TGTGCCAGTAAAGCGGGGGTATACAATGAGCAGTTCTTC. Encoded protein: CASKAGVYNEQFF. Combining the CDR3 with reference TRBV5-6 and TRBJ2-1 gives the whole variable domain DAGVTQSPTHLIKTRGQQVTLRCSPKSGHDTVSWYQQALGQGPQFIFQYYEEEERQRGNFPDRFSGHQFPNYSSELNVNALLLGDSALYLCASKAGVYNEQFFGPGTRLTVL.

Concerning this clone itself: The identical CDR3 is also encoded by other nucleotide sequences in the sample. The chain carries TRBV5-1 and TRBJ1-1; D is perhaps TRBD1 (5 bases). The V and J ends lost 0 bases and 2 bases respectively, with 11 bases between them. The germline V gene encodes CDR1 SGHRS and CDR2 YFSETQ. This CDR3 comprises 15 residues. CDR3 sequence: CASSLVPGENTEAFF. The CDR3 DNA is TGCGCCAGCAGCTTGGTACCGGGGGAAAACACTGAAGCTTTCTTT.

This chain connects TRBV6-5 to TRBJ1-1; TRBD1 is a possible D gene (6 bases). The germline V gene has CDR1 MNHEY and CDR2 SVGAGI. The CDR3 length is 13 residues. V lost 7 bases and J lost 5, with 14 bases in between. For the CDR3, the DNA is TGTGCCAGCACCGAGGGGGAGTCAACTGAAGCTTTCTTT. This gives the protein CASTEGESTEAFF.

The chain combines TRBV9 with TRBJ1-3, with TRBD1 identical over 7 bases. This CDR3 is 16 amino acids long. Germline CDR1 SGDLS, CDR2 YYNGEE. Unmatched junction bases numbered 7, after V lost 4 bases and J lost 0 bases. The CDR3 loop is CASSLLQGSSGNTIYF. In DNA, the CDR3 is TGTGCCAGCAGCCTCCTACAGGGGAGCTCTGGAAACACCATATATTTT. Using reference TRBV9 and TRBJ1-3 for the parts outside the CDR3, the full variable domain is DSGVTQTPKHLITATGQRVTLRCSPRSGDLSVYWYQQSLDQGLQFLIQYYNGEERAKGNILERFSAQQFPDLHSELNLSSLELGDSALYFCASSLLQGSSGNTIYFGEGSWLTVV.

The chain has TRBV5-6 and TRBJ1-1; tentative D call: TRBD1 (5 bases). The CDR3 sequence is 15 residues long. Germline V gene data show CDR1 as SGHDT and CDR2 as YYEEEE. The germline V and J ends were trimmed by 1 base and 5 bases, with 15 bases remaining between them. CDR3 bases: TGTGCCAGCAGCTTGCAGCAGGGAATCGGAACTGAAGCTTTCTTT. It encodes CASSLQQGIGTEAFF.

This clone occurred a few times. The chain combines TRBV10-3 with TRBJ1-1; 9 positions match TRBD1. V was pared by 6 bases and J by 1 base, with 12 bases of the junction left unmatched. The CDR3 extends over 17 amino acids. Germline CDR1 is ENHRY and CDR2 is SYGVKD. The CDR3 loop reads CAISPAPGQGWNTEAFF. The DNA of the CDR3 is TGTGCCATCAGCCCAGCGCCGGGACAGGGCTGGAACACTGAAGCTTTCTTT.

The chain couples TRBV12-3 or TRBV12-4 to TRBJ1-3, with no clear D. CDR3 length: 13 residues. Trimming cost V 0 bases and J 4 bases, with 4 bases left between them. In nucleotides, the CDR3 is TGTGCCAGCAGTTTAGCGGAGGGAAACACCATATATTTT. This gives the protein CASSLAEGNTIYF.

The V and J genes are TRBV5-4 and TRBJ2-2; D is unclear. The V end was cut by 2 bases, the J end by 7 bases, with 6 bases between. Germline CDR1 is SGHNT and CDR2 is YYREEE (reference sequence). The CDR3 is 12 residues long. The CDR3 nucleotides are TGTGCCAGCAGCTTTTATAACGGGGAGCTGTTTTTT. Its protein product is CASSFYNGELFF.

This clone occurred once. The chain combines TRBV9 with TRBJ1-6; the D gene is possibly TRBD1 (5 bases). Per germline, CDR1 SGDLS and CDR2 YYNGEE. The CDR3 runs 16 residues. Trimming took 3 bases from V and 9 from J, leaving 19 bases between them. The CDR3 sequence is CASSAAPQESVSPLHF. DNA for the CDR3: TGTGCCAGCAGCGCCGCACCACAGGAAAGTGTTTCACCCCTCCACTTT.

This clone was found many times. The chain uses TRBV18 and TRBJ2-1; TRBD1 aligns across 10 bases. This CDR3 is 14 amino acids long. The V segment lost 6 bases and the J segment 6 bases; nucleotides outside the gene matches: 5. Per germline, CDR1 KGHSH and CDR2 LQKENI. DNA of the CDR3: TGTGCCAGCTCCTTGACAGGGGGCTTCAATGAGCAGTTCTTC. It encodes CASSLTGGFNEQFF. Filled out from reference TRBV18 and TRBJ2-1, the complete variable domain reads NAGVMQNPRHLVRRRGQEARLRCSPMKGHSHVYWYRQLPEEGLKFMVYLQKENIIDESGMPKERFSAEFPKEGPSILRIQQVVRGDSAAYFCASSLTGGFNEQFFGPGTRLTVL.

The gene calls are TRBV29-1 and TRBJ2-1; maybe TRBD1 (6 bases). The germline V gene has CDR1 SQVTM and CDR2 ANQGSEA. The CDR3 is 14 amino acids. V shed 6 bases and J shed 5 bases, with 17 bases lying between them. The CDR3, as DNA: TGCAGCGTCCCTTTGCAGGGGACGCACAATGAGCAGTTCTTC. This translates into CSVPLQGTHNEQFF.

The chain combines TRBV10-1 with TRBJ2-2; the match to TRBD2 covers 9 bases. The CDR3 sequence is 17 residues long. J was trimmed by 2 bases and V by 8 bases; bases with no gene match: 12. CDR1 is WNHNN and CDR2 is SYGVQD in the germline V gene (reference sequence). The CDR3 DNA is TGCGCCAGCTCCCGAGGCCCTAGCGGGACAAACACCGGGGAGCTGTTTTTT. Amino acid sequence: CASSRGPSGTNTGELFF.

This clone has more than one count but fewer than ten. The rearrangement joins TRBV6-1 to TRBJ2-3; TRBD2 aligns across 8 bases. The CDR3 is 16 residues long. Unmatched junction bases numbered 7, after V lost 4 bases and J lost 1 base. Germline V CDR1 and CDR2: MNHNS, SASEGT. The CDR3 protein is CASSGISGEGTDTQYF. In DNA form, the CDR3 reads TGTGCCAGCAGTGGGATTAGCGGGGAGGGCACAGATACGCAGTATTTT.

The CDR3 sequence: CAISESTRVIRGTEAFF. CDR3 in DNA: TGTGCCATCAGTGAGTCGACTCGTGTTATAAGAGGCACTGAAGCTTTCTTT. The chain links TRBV10-3 to TRBJ1-1; D remains ambiguous. The germline V gene has CDR1 ENHRY and CDR2 SYGVKD. The ends were cut back, 0 bases at V and 4 bases at J, with 18 bases in the middle. There are 17 residues in the CDR3.

This chain uses TRBV15 with TRBJ2-5; TRBD2 aligns across 9 bases. The CDR3 has 14 amino acids. The junction had 8 bases not matched to a gene; V was cut back by 7 bases and J by 5 bases. Germline V lookup: CDR1 LNHNV, CDR2 YYDKDF (reference sequence). The CDR3 DNA reads as TGTGCCACCAACGGCGGGGGGGCACGGGAGACCCAGTACTTC. Its translation is CATNGGGARETQYF.

The rearrangement joins TRBV2 to TRBJ1-2, with D possibly being TRBD1 (5 bases). The germline CDR1 and CDR2 sequences are SNHLY and FYNNEI. The V end lost 6 bases, the J end lost 4 bases, and 27 bases lay between the germline ends. CDR3 size: 18 residues. The CDR3 bases are TGTGCCAGCAGGGGGGGACGGACGGAGACCCTGGAACTCTATGGCTACACCTTC. The encoded protein is CASRGGRTETLELYGYTF.

The chain recombines TRBV3-1 (or the pseudogene TRBV3-2) with TRBJ1-1; tentatively, D is TRBD1 (6 bases). Germline V gene sequence: CDR1 LGHDT, CDR2 YNNKEL (reference sequence). CDR3 length: 16 residues. The V end was cut by 3 bases, the J end by 5 bases, with 19 bases between. CDR3 protein: CASSQDDRYLGTEAFF. CDR3 DNA sequence: TGTGCCAGCAGCCAGGACGACAGGTACCTGGGGACTGAAGCTTTCTTT.

This chain uses TRBV5-1 with TRBJ2-3; TRBD2 might be the D (6 bases). The CDR3 consists of 16 residues. In germline, CDR1 is SGHRS, CDR2 YFSETQ. Trimming took off 2 bases at V and 8 bases at J, with 21 bases between the two ends. The CDR3 here is CASSLNGRGTGGTQYF. CDR3 DNA: TGCGCCAGCAGCTTAAACGGACGGGGGACCGGGGGTACGCAGTATTTT.

This clone showed up just a few times. With a much larger clone just one base away, this may be a read error. V is TRBV6-1 and J is TRBJ2-5; 12 bases align to TRBD2. V was clipped by 2 bases and J by 4 bases; unmatched bases: 2. This CDR3 is built from 15 residues. CDR1 MNHNS and CDR2 SASEGT come from the germline V gene. The chain's CDR3 is CASSELAGGPETQYF. The CDR3 coding sequence is TGTGCCAGCAGTGAACTAGCGGGGGGGCCAGAGACCCAGTACTTC.

The V and J genes are TRBV7-3 and TRBJ2-3; D not certain. The CDR3 consists of 16 residues. Germline values: CDR1 SGHTA, CDR2 FQGTGA. V shed 4 bases and J shed 2 bases, with 16 bases lying between them. In DNA form, the CDR3 reads TGTGCCAGCAGCTCCCCCGTGGTACTCTTCACAGATACGCAGTATTTT. Protein: CASSSPVVLFTDTQYF.

The genes are TRBV24-1 and TRBJ1-2; unclear D gene. The CDR3 totals 14 residues. V was shortened by 8 bases and J by 5 bases, with 17 bases between the two germline ends. CDR1 is KGHDR and CDR2 is SFDVKD in the germline V gene. The CDR3 sequence is CATTWSEGGYGYTF. CDR3 nucleotides: TGTGCCACCACCTGGTCGGAGGGCGGGTATGGCTACACCTTC.

The genes are TRBV5-6 and TRBJ2-7; 8 bases line up with TRBD1. The V and J ends lost 4 bases and 6 bases, in that order; junction bases with no gene match: 9. Germline lookup yields CDR1 SGHDT and CDR2 YYEEEE. The CDR3 extends over 14 amino acids. The CDR3 sequence: CASSPTRTGLEQYF. CDR3 bases: TGTGCCAGCAGCCCTACCCGGACAGGGCTCGAGCAGTACTTC.

CDR3 loop: CASSLPGQGVIWNEQFF. The DNA of the CDR3 is TGCGCCAGCAGCCTTCCGGGGCAGGGGGTTATTTGGAATGAGCAGTTCTTC. The gene calls are TRBV4-1 and TRBJ2-1; 7 bases map to TRBD1. The germline V gene encodes CDR1 MGHRA and CDR2 YSYEKL. Trimming removed 4 bases from V and 7 bases from J; junction bases left unmatched: 16. The CDR3 is 17 residues long.

This sequence joins TRBV5-1 and TRBJ1-2; 8 nucleotides agree with TRBD1. With 4 bases clipped from V and 4 bases from J, the junction kept 12 bases outside the gene matches. Germline V CDR1 and CDR2: SGHRS, YFSETQ. CDR3 length: 16 amino acids. CDR3 amino acids: CASSPGTGERSYGYTF. The CDR3 nucleotides are TGCGCCAGCAGCCCAGGGACAGGAGAGCGTTCCTATGGCTACACCTTC.

Regarding this clone: The identical CDR3 is also encoded by other nucleotide sequences in the sample. V and J are TRBV18 and TRBJ2-3; D is ambiguous. Germline V lookup: CDR1 KGHSH, CDR2 LQKENI. V was trimmed by 2 bases and J by 3 bases, leaving 6 bases between them. The CDR3 spans 13 residues. This chain's CDR3 is CASSPGQTDTQYF. CDR3 DNA: TGTGCCAGCTCACCAGGGCAGACAGATACGCAGTATTTT.

The chain recombines TRBV5-8 with TRBJ1-1; D remains unclear. CDR3 length: 15 residues. With 2 bases removed from V and 0 bases from J, the gap between germline ends came to 11 bases. The germline V gene encodes CDR1 SGHTS and CDR2 YDEGEE. CDR3 residues: CASSFLGGMNTEAFF. DNA of the CDR3: TGTGCCAGCAGCTTTTTAGGCGGCATGAACACTGAAGCTTTCTTT. The full variable domain, completed using reference TRBV5-8 and TRBJ1-1, is EAGVTQSPTHLIKTRGQQATLRCSPISGHTSVYWYQQALGLGLQFLLWYDEGEERNRGNFPPRFSGRQFPNYSSELNVNALELEDSALYLCASSFLGGMNTEAFFGQGTRLTVV.

This clone was detected a few times. This chain links TRBV3-1 (or the pseudogene TRBV3-2) with TRBJ2-3; D might be TRBD2 (5 bases). This CDR3 contains 15 residues. From germline, CDR1 is LGHDT and CDR2 YNNKEL (reference sequence). Trimming left V 3 bases short and J 0 bases short, with 10 bases between. The CDR3 DNA reads TGTGCCAGCAGCCATCTTACGGGGAGCACAGATACGCAGTATTTT. Translated: CASSHLTGSTDTQYF.

The V and J genes are TRBV9 and TRBJ2-3; TRBD2 matches at 8 bases. CDR1 and CDR2 from the germline V gene are SGDLS and YYNGEE. The CDR3 spans 15 residues. V lost 4 bases, J lost 3 bases, and 7 bases stayed unmatched. CDR3 coding DNA: TGTGCCAGCAGCCCGAGGGTAGCGGGGACAGATACGCAGTATTTT. This encodes CASSPRVAGTDTQYF. The full variable domain, with the rest looked up from reference TRBV9 and TRBJ2-3, is DSGVTQTPKHLITATGQRVTLRCSPRSGDLSVYWYQQSLDQGLQFLIQYYNGEERAKGNILERFSAQQFPDLHSELNLSSLELGDSALYFCASSPRVAGTDTQYFGPGTRLTVL.